Sequencing of this TCR beta chain was carried out in a study of blood T cell repertoires in COVID-19. Study-wide background: In each case, the material was cDNA or gDNA derived from T cells, B-cell-depleted T cells, or PBMCs.

CDR3 length: 17 amino acids. The germline V and J ends were trimmed by 1 base and 3 bases, with 17 bases remaining between them. The germline V gene has CDR1 MNHNS and CDR2 SASEGT. Produced via immunoSEQ multiplex PCR; TCRdb's table is partial and in-frame only. Counted here are around 130,000 clones, around three quarters occurring once; the ten biggest clones make up roughly 10%. Specimen: peripheral blood. The chain combines TRBV6-1 with TRBJ2-3; a possible D gene is TRBD2 (6 bases). The sequence was collected from a human donor in a cohort sampled during active COVID-19. CDR3 nucleotide sequence: TGTGCCAGCAGTGAAGAGGTTGTCAGGGCGGGAACAGATACGCAGTATTTT. Its protein product is CASSEEVVRAGTDTQYF.